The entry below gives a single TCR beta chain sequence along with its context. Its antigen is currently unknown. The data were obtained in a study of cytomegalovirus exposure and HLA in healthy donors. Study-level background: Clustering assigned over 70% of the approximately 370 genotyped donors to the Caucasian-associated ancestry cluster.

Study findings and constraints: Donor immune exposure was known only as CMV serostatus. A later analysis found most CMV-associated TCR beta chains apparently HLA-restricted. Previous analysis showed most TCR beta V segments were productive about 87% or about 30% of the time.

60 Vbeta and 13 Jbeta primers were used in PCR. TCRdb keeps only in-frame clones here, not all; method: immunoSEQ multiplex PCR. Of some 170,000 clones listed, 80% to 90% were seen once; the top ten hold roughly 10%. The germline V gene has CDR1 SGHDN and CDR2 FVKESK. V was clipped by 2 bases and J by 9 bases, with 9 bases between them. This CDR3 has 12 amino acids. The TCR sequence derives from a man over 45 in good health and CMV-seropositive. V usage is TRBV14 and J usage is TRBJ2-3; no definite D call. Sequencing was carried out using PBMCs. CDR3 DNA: TGTGCCAGCAGCCAACGCATCGAGACGCAGTATTTT. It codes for CASSQRIETQYF.